The T cell receptor (beta chain) described here comes from a study of T cells after yellow fever vaccination. Whole-study findings and limits: The secondary response was weaker, and its peak arrived faster, on day 5 versus 15. Reappearing after the booster were most of the clones from primary vaccination (96% CD4, approximately 88% CD8).

Between the trimmed V and J ends, which lost 3 bases and 4 bases, there was a span of 12 bases. Per germline, CDR1 DFQATT and CDR2 SNEGSKA (reference sequence). The CDR3 length is 14 residues. On this clonotype itself: Its cognate antigen is unknown.

Synthesis of TCR cDNA relied on 5'RACE template switching, which attached a universal primer site and UMIs. Using its own MiXCR run on the 5' RACE reads, TCRdb lists one record per CDR3 protein. The profile shows approximately 350,000 distinct CDR3 sequences, approximately 10% of them singletons. The gene calls are TRBV20-1 and TRBJ2-2; D call uncertain. The sample in question was PBMCs, obtained on the day of the first yellow fever vaccination. The TCR comes from a man between 18 and 29 years old who received the YFV17D yellow fever vaccine. This CDR3 is CSASPNRVTGELFF. DNA for the CDR3: TGCAGTGCTAGCCCGAACAGAGTCACCGGGGAGCTGTTTTTT.